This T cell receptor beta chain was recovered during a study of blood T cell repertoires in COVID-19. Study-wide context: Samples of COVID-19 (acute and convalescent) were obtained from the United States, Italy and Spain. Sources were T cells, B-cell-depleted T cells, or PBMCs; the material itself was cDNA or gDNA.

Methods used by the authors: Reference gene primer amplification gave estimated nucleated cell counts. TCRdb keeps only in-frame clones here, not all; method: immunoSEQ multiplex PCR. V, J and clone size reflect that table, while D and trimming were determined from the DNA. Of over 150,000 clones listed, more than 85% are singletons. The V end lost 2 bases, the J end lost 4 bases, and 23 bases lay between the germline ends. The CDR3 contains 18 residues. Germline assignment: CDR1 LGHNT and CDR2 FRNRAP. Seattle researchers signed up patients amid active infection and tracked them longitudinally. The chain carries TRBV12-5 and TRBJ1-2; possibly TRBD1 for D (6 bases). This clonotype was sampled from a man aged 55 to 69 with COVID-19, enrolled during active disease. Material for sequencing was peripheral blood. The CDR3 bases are TGTGCTAGTGGTTTGCTTACACAGGGCAGGGTTATTTCCTATGGCTACACCTTC. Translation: CASGLLTQGRVISYGYTF.